This TCR beta chain was sequenced during a study of human T cells and chemical hapten exposure. TCRdb used MiXCR to reprocess the RACE reads, holding one entry per CDR3 protein. The table records approximately 340,000 distinct CDR3 sequences, roughly 6.9% of them present only once. This clonotype was detected a few times. Its specificity is not known. The time point here: patch test 1, 2 weeks after DPC sensitization. Treatment indicated: therapeutic diphenylcyclopropenone sensitization with weekly scalp DPC. Alopecia patients deemed DPC-suitable, aged 18 to 70, excluding pregnancy. Study results and caveats: More PT1 expanded TCRs went with higher patch test scores.

The TCR was taken from a woman aged 18-29 years with alopecia areata. Some clones in this sample may be carry-over from other donors' samples. The material sequenced was whole blood, taken in connection with sensitization to the hapten diphenylcyclopropenone (DPC).

The DNA for the CDR3 is TGTGCCAGCACTCTATCGGGAGGGGACAGGGAAGCCGAGCAGTACTTC. This sequence encodes CASTLSGGDREAEQYF. The chain combines TRBV6-6 with TRBJ2-7; D is possibly TRBD1 (9 bases). Trimming left V 7 bases short and J 6 bases short, with 25 bases between. The CDR3 totals 16 residues. The germline V gene has CDR1 MNHNY and CDR2 SVGAGI (reference sequence).